This record looks at one T cell receptor beta chain sequence and its context. The sample is drawn from a study of blood T cells in healthy people across ages. A sample-barcoded 5' primer and a J-beta primer mix were used in a second PCR of about 7 to 12 cycles. In TCRdb, the 5' RACE reads were re-called with MiXCR into one record per CDR3 protein. The profile covers about 640,000 distinct CDR3 sequences, with approximately 50% appearing a single time and more than 35% taken by the ten largest. This sequence originates from a man aged 55 to 70 in good health. The sample taken for sequencing was blood.

The CDR3 DNA follows: TGTGCCAGCAGTTACTCCGGCAGTGGGACGTTGGGCTACACCTTC. Translation gives CASSYSGSGTLGYTF. The genes are TRBV6-5 and TRBJ1-2; the D gene is possibly TRBD1 (5 bases). CDR3 length equals 15 residues. Germline V gene lookup returns CDR1 MNHEY and CDR2 SVGAGI. Trimming pared 0 bases from V and 8 bases from J, leaving 16 bases between.